This TCR beta chain comes out of a study of T cell responses to AZD1222 COVID-19 vaccine. The table came from immunoSEQ multiplex PCR; TCRdb's copy has only in-frame clones and leaves some out. The data contain 200,000 to 250,000 clones, roughly 94% of them singletons. The CDR3 has 14 amino acids. Germline CDR1 reads LNHDA; CDR2 reads SQIVND (reference sequence). V gave up 6 bases and J gave up 6 bases; unmatched junction bases: 10. This clone was seen more than once but under ten times. The genes are TRBV19 and TRBJ2-7, with 8 nucleotides matching TRBD1. Sample: peripheral blood, taken 28 days after the second dose of the MenACWY control vaccine. The TCR comes from an adult who received the MenACWY meningococcal vaccine as a control. The CDR3 protein is CASSPGQGTREQYF. The CDR3 bases are TGTGCCAGTAGCCCCGGACAGGGAACACGCGAGCAGTACTTC.